This T cell receptor beta chain was sequenced in a study of shared clonotypes between healthy human individuals. Study at large: CD4 naive cells filled three plates per donor, CD4 memory three, CD8 naive two and CD8 memory one. Whole-study findings and limits: Naive subsets usually exceeded memory subsets in estimated richness. A handful of donors showed sharing of about 4.7% of naive CD4 clonotypes.

Positive CCR7 selection of CD45RO-negative cells yielded the naive CD8 cells, and terminally differentiated effector memory CD45RA+ cells were excluded. This table comes from immunoSEQ multiplex PCR, and its TCRdb copy is limited to in-frame clones, with some not included. Of 1.5 million to 2.5 million clones listed, about 94% are singletons. This clone was counted once. Its cognate antigen is unknown. Sequencing was performed on naive CD8+ T cells sorted from blood. The clonotype was recovered from a man aged 18-30 years in good health.

In DNA form, the CDR3 reads TGCGCCAGCAGCTTGGGGGATAACGCGGGGTTTTACGAGCAGTACTTC. It encodes CASSLGDNAGFYEQYF. The V call is TRBV5-1, the J call TRBJ2-7, with a weak D call TRBD2 (6 bases). CDR3 length: 16 amino acids. Germline CDR1 and CDR2: SGHRS and YFSETQ. V shed 0 bases and J shed 4 bases, with 17 bases lying between them.